These T cell receptor beta chains were read from a single sample in a study of cytomegalovirus exposure and HLA in healthy donors. Profiling relied on immunoSEQ multiplex PCR, and the TCRdb table lists in-frame clones only, not all of them. This sample contains about 53,000 clones. Sequenced material: PBMCs. These receptors were obtained from a woman between 18 and 29 years old in good health and CMV-seronegative. Both conserved end residues are part of each CDR3. Each record gives: CDR3 protein, CDR3 DNA, D gene, J gene, V gene. D genes are given only for firm matches.

CDR3: CASSPTSGAYEQYF; DNA: TGTGCCAGCAGCCCGACTAGCGGCGCCTACGAGCAGTACTTC; D: TRBD2; J: TRBJ2-7; V: TRBV9
CDR3: CASCRDRVWETQYF; DNA: TGCGCCAGCTGCCGGGACAGGGTATGGGAGACCCAGTACTTC; D: TRBD1; J: TRBJ2-5; V: TRBV5-1
CDR3: CASGGGLAGSQYF; DNA: TGTGCCAGCGGAGGGGGACTAGCGGGATCTCAGTACTTC; D: TRBD2; J: TRBJ2-5; V: TRBV6-5
CDR3: CASSFGGQGIGQPQHF; DNA: TGTGCCAGCAGCTTCGGAGGACAGGGAATTGGACAGCCCCAGCATTTT; D: TRBD1; J: TRBJ1-5; V: TRBV13
CDR3: CAWSVLGHQPQHF; DNA: TGTGCCTGGAGTGTATTGGGGCATCAGCCCCAGCATTTT; D: .; J: TRBJ1-5; V: TRBV30
CDR3: CASSFAVNTEAFF; DNA: TGTGCCAGCAGCTTTGCAGTGAACACTGAAGCTTTCTTT; D: .; J: TRBJ1-1; V: TRBV11-3
CDR3: CATSRDLTGGNEKLFF; DNA: TGTGCCACCAGCAGAGATCTTACGGGGGGGAATGAAAAACTGTTTTTT; D: .; J: TRBJ1-4; V: TRBV15
CDR3: CASRTPRTGSTEAFF; DNA: TGTGCCAGCAGAACCCCGAGGACAGGGAGCACTGAAGCTTTCTTT; D: TRBD1; J: TRBJ1-1; V: TRBV2
CDR3: CASTYGYQGNPYEQYF; DNA: TGTGCCAGCACTTACGGGTATCAGGGTAACCCCTACGAGCAGTACTTC; D: .; J: TRBJ2-7; V: TRBV6-6
CDR3: CATRVGQHGNTIYF; DNA: TGTGCCACCAGAGTGGGACAGCACGGAAACACCATATATTTT; D: TRBD1; J: TRBJ1-3; V: TRBV6-5
CDR3: CASSGQKNTNEKLFF; DNA: TGTGCCAGCAGTGGGCAGAAAAACACTAATGAAAAACTGTTTTTT; D: .; J: TRBJ1-4; V: TRBV6-1
CDR3: CAWGRTSWGLTEDFF; DNA: TGTGCCTGGGGCCGGACCTCATGGGGGCTTACTGAAGATTTCTTT; D: .; J: TRBJ1-1; V: TRBV30
CDR3: CSVGYSYGYTF; DNA: TGCAGCGTTGGGTACAGCTATGGCTACACCTTC; D: .; J: TRBJ1-2; V: TRBV29-1
CDR3: CASSGDSSYGYTF; DNA: TGTGCCAGCTCGGGAGACTCGTCCTATGGCTACACCTTC; D: .; J: TRBJ1-2; V: TRBV18
CDR3: CASSEVRDRFTDTQYF; DNA: TGTGCCAGCAGTGAAGTTCGGGACAGATTCACAGATACGCAGTATTTT; D: TRBD1; J: TRBJ2-3; V: TRBV6-1
CDR3: CASSRDLNFYEQYF; DNA: TGTGCCAGCAGCAGGGACTTAAATTTCTACGAGCAGTACTTC; D: .; J: TRBJ2-7; V: TRBV6-5
CDR3: CASSVERGNQPQHF; DNA: TGTGCCAGCAGCGTAGAAAGAGGCAATCAGCCCCAGCATTTT; D: .; J: TRBJ1-5; V: TRBV5-4
CDR3: CASSLLQGSEQFF; DNA: TGTGCCAGCAGCCTCCTACAGGGAAGCGAGCAGTTCTTC; D: .; J: TRBJ2-1; V: TRBV14
CDR3: CASSLEGLGVGELFF; DNA: TGCGCCAGCAGCTTGGAGGGACTAGGGGTTGGGGAGCTGTTTTTT; D: TRBD2; J: TRBJ2-2; V: TRBV5-1
CDR3: CASRWDRGSEAFF; DNA: TGTGCCAGCAGATGGGACAGGGGGTCTGAAGCTTTCTTT; D: TRBD1; J: TRBJ1-1; V: TRBV7-2
CDR3: CASSSGTGDTGELFF; DNA: TGTGCCAGCAGCTCCGGGACAGGGGACACCGGGGAGCTGTTTTTT; D: TRBD1; J: TRBJ2-2; V: TRBV7-3
CDR3: CASSLEGTGRTDTQYF; DNA: TGCGCCAGCAGCTTGGAGGGGACAGGGCGCACAGATACGCAGTATTTT; D: TRBD1; J: TRBJ2-3; V: TRBV5-1
CDR3: CASSNLASYNEQFF; DNA: TGTGCCAGCAGCAATTTGGCCTCCTACAATGAGCAGTTCTTC; D: .; J: TRBJ2-1; V: TRBV14
CDR3: CASSTQGVRAGNTIYF; DNA: TGTGCCAGCAGCACTCAGGGGGTAAGGGCTGGAAACACCATATATTTT; D: TRBD1; J: TRBJ1-3; V: TRBV9
CDR3: CASSALSEDGYTF; DNA: TGTGCCAGCAGTGCCCTTTCGGAGGATGGCTACACCTTC; D: .; J: TRBJ1-2; V: TRBV6-1